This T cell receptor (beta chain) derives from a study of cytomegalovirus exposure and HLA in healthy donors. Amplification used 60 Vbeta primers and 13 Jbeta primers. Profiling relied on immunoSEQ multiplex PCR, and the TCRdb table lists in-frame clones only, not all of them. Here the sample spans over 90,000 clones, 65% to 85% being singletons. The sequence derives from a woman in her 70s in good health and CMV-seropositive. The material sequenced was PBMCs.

CDR3 loop: CSVDQTGGEQYF. The CDR3 DNA is TGCAGCGTTGATCAAACCGGGGGAGAGCAGTACTTC. The V call is TRBV29-1, the J call TRBJ2-7; TRBD2 might be the D (6 bases). The germline V gene encodes CDR1 SQVTM and CDR2 ANQGSEA. CDR3 length: 12 amino acids. Trimming took 3 bases from V and 7 from J, leaving 13 bases between them.